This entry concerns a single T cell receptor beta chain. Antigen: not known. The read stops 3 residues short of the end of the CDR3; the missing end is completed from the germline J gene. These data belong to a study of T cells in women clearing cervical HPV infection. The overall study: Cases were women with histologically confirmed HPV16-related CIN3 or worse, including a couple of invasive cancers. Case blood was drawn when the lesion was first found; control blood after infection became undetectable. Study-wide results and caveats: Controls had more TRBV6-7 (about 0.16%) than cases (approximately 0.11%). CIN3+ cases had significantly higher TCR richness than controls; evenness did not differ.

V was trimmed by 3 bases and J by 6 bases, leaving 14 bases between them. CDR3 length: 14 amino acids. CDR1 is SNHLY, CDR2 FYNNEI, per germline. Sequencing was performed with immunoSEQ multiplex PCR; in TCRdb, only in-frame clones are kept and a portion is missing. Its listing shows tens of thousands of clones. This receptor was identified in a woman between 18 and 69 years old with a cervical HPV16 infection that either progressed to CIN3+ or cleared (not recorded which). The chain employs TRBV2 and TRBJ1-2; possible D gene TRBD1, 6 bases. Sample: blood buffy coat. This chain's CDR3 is CASSDPGTLNGYTF. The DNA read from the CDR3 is TGTGCCAGCAGTGACCCCGGGACACTCAATGGC.